The 9 T cell receptor beta chains below come from one sample, sequenced in a study of OX40 agonist ivuxolimab in advanced cancers. Profiled with immunoSEQ multiplex PCR; TCRdb holds only in-frame clones, not every one. The top ten hold around 2.5% of the sample, which has under 100,000 clones, 91% seen once. Material: CD4+ or CD8+ T cells sorted from blood, obtained in a trial of the OX40 agonist ivuxolimab. These TCRs come from an adult with an advanced solid tumor such as melanoma, head and neck, liver or kidney cancer.

The rearrangement links TRBV7-2 to TRBJ2-1; 9 bases match TRBD2. The CDR3 is made up of 17 amino acids. Germline values: CDR1 SGHTA, CDR2 FQGNSA. Unmatched junction bases numbered 14, after V lost 5 bases and J lost 6 bases. This CDR3 is CASSPHPTGTSPNEQFF. CDR3 nucleotides: TGTGCCAGCAGCCCACACCCAACCGGGACTAGCCCCAATGAGCAGTTCTTC.

CDR3 nucleotides: TGTGCCAGCAGCTACAGAGGGAGACAGGGAATCTCCTACAATGAGCAGTTCTTC. As protein: CASSYRGRQGISYNEQFF. The V call is TRBV7-2, the J call TRBJ2-1; TRBD1 agrees at 7 bases. The CDR3 contains 18 residues. Germline-derived CDR1 and CDR2 are SGHTA and FQGNSA. Trimming removed 4 bases from V and 0 bases from J; junction bases left unmatched: 12.

This clone showed up just once. The chain employs TRBV7-2 and TRBJ2-7; D is undetermined. This CDR3 has 16 residues. Germline V CDR1 and CDR2: SGHTA, FQGNSA. Trimming cost V 1 base and J 5 bases, with 18 bases left between them. CDR3 coding DNA: TGTGCCAGCAGCTTAGTTCATTCGATCTCACCGGACGAGCAGTACTTC. Protein: CASSLVHSISPDEQYF.

The chain employs TRBV4-1 and TRBJ2-7; no definite D call. V lost 0 bases and J 7 bases, leaving 13 bases between the germline ends. The CDR3 is made up of 14 amino acids. CDR1 and CDR2 (germline): MGHRA, YSYEKL. CDR3 sequence reads: CASSQDPNDREQYF. The CDR3 DNA reads TGCGCCAGCAGCCAAGATCCGAACGACCGGGAGCAGTACTTC.

The chain couples TRBV9 to TRBJ2-5, with D possibly TRBD2 on 5 matching bases. Germline loops: CDR1 SGDLS, CDR2 YYNGEE. V lost 4 bases, J lost 5 bases, and 9 bases lay in between. The CDR3 is 12 amino acids. CDR3 DNA sequence: TGTGCCAGCAGCCCTCGAGGGGAGACCCAGTACTTC. Residues: CASSPRGETQYF. The complete variable domain, with remaining parts taken from reference TRBV9 and TRBJ2-5, reads DSGVTQTPKHLITATGQRVTLRCSPRSGDLSVYWYQQSLDQGLQFLIQYYNGEERAKGNILERFSAQQFPDLHSELNLSSLELGDSALYFCASSPRGETQYFGPGTRLLVL.

V and J are TRBV19 and TRBJ2-1; D perhaps matches TRBD2 (6 bases). Trimming took off 0 bases at V and 4 bases at J, with 13 bases between the two ends. Germline CDR1 and CDR2: LNHDA and SQIVND (reference sequence). The CDR3 covers 16 residues. As DNA, the CDR3 is TGTGCCAGTAGTATAGATTTCCTGGGGACTTACAATGAGCAGTTCTTC. This codes for CASSIDFLGTYNEQFF.

The genes are TRBV28 and TRBJ2-1, with D possibly being TRBD2 (5 bases). Germline lookup yields CDR1 MDHEN and CDR2 SYDVKM. V was cut by 7 bases and J by 15 bases, with 19 bases left in between. CDR3 length: 12 amino acids. For the CDR3, the DNA is TGTGCCAGCACCCCCCCGGGCGGGTCCGGGTTCTTC. Protein sequence: CASTPPGGSGFF.

The gene calls are TRBV9 and TRBJ2-7, with D tentatively TRBD2 (5 bases). Germline CDR1 reads SGDLS; CDR2 reads YYNGEE. This CDR3 has 14 residues. The V and J ends lost 2 bases and 7 bases respectively, with 16 bases between them. The CDR3: CASSVFSAFGEQYF. In DNA, the CDR3 is TGTGCCAGCAGCGTCTTTAGCGCCTTCGGGGAGCAGTACTTC. The whole variable domain, remainder taken from reference TRBV9 and TRBJ2-7, is DSGVTQTPKHLITATGQRVTLRCSPRSGDLSVYWYQQSLDQGLQFLIQYYNGEERAKGNILERFSAQQFPDLHSELNLSSLELGDSALYFCASSVFSAFGEQYFGPGTRLTVT.

The chain joins TRBV11-3 to TRBJ2-1; no reliable D call. The V end lost 6 bases, the J end lost 7 bases, and 13 bases lay between the germline ends. CDR3 length: 13 residues. CDR1 is SGHNT, CDR2 YENEEA, per germline. The CDR3 DNA reads as TGTGCCAGCAGTTTACGTAGGTGGAATGAGCAGTTCTTC. It encodes CASSLRRWNEQFF.